This TCR beta chain was profiled in a study of naive and memory T cell subsets. Two oligonucleotides, mixed equimolar, formed the beta constant-region primer covering TRBC1 and TRBC2. Ligation attached a single-stranded oligonucleotide with a 12-nucleotide UMI and the SP2 primer to the cDNA 3' end. Four rounds of PCR amplified the ligated cDNA using nested alpha and beta constant-region primers plus SP2. TCRdb fed the UMI-ligation and nested PCR reads into MiXCR, producing one record per CDR3 protein. The table records about 150,000 distinct CDR3 sequences, approximately 15% of them present only once. CD8 T cells were positively selected from what remained after CD4 positive selection. Cells stained for CD3, CD4, CD8, CD45RA, CD27 and viability were sorted into four CD45RA/CD27 subsets. The TCR sequence derives from a human donor in good health. Sequenced: naive CD4+ T cells from blood.

CDR3 sequence reads: CASSVGGSGQETQYF. The CDR3 nucleotides are TGTGCCAGCAGCGTTGGGGGTAGCGGCCAAGAGACCCAGTACTTC. V is TRBV9 and J is TRBJ2-5; possibly TRBD2 for D (6 bases). Trimming cost V 2 bases and J 1 base, with 12 bases left between them. From germline, CDR1 is SGDLS and CDR2 YYNGEE. The CDR3 loop spans 15 amino acids.